This T cell receptor (beta chain) was retrieved from a study of Ad26.COV2.S vaccination and SARS-CoV-2 variants. Study-wide background: The donor belonged to the COV1001 Ad26.COV2.S trial arm. Findings of the study overall: Individuals receiving vaccine had higher spike-specific TCR breadth than placebo recipients did. Measurements of TCR breadth and depth may have given underestimates of the total T cell responses.

The protocol was immunoSEQ multiplex PCR, while the TCRdb copy is restricted to in-frame clones and leaves out a portion. Here the sample spans fewer than 800,000 clones, approximately 88% being singletons. Sample treatment: over 15 received Ad26.COV2.S at low or high dose, single or two shots; 5 received placebo; per-sample allocation not given. Day 63 after the first vaccine or placebo injection was the time point for sampling. In regard to this clone: Its specificity is not known.

Germline V gene sequence: CDR1 ENHRY, CDR2 SYGVKD. The CDR3 spans 15 residues. V shed 5 bases, J shed 5 bases, and the junction held 9 bases outside the gene matches. The rearrangement joins TRBV10-3 to TRBJ1-5; 7 nucleotides align to TRBD1. This TCR came from a person between 18 and 60 years old who received the Ad26.COV2.S COVID-19 vaccine or a placebo. This material consisted of peripheral blood, taken in a trial of Ad26.COV2.S vaccine versus placebo. The CDR3 reads CAISTGEARDQPQHF. In DNA, the CDR3 is TGTGCCATCAGTACAGGGGAAGCCCGCGATCAGCCCCAGCATTTT.